The 14 T cell receptor beta chains presented below share a single source sample, sequenced in a study of identical twins. TCRdb re-derived calls from the 5' RACE reads in MiXCR, one entry per CDR3 protein. This table holds hundreds of thousands of distinct CDR3 sequences, roughly an eighth found once. The data were also submitted as part of a second study, on yellow fever vaccine responses in identical twins.

Sequencing was performed on PBMCs. All receptors derive from a woman in her late teens or twenties in good health.

V is TRBV7-2 and J is TRBJ2-2, with TRBD2 matching over 9 bases. CDR1 SGHTA and CDR2 FQGNSA come from the germline V gene. There are 15 residues in the CDR3. Germline trimming cut 1 base from V and 6 bases from J; bases unmatched to any gene: 3. CDR3 sequence: CASSLVLAGSGELFF. For the CDR3, the DNA is TGTGCCAGCAGCTTAGTTCTAGCGGGATCCGGGGAGCTGTTTTTT. Full variable domain (outside the CDR3, taken from reference TRBV7-2 and TRBJ2-2): GAGVSQSPSNKVTEKGKDVELRCDPISGHTALYWYRQSLGQGLEFLIYFQGNSAPDKSGLPSDRFSAERTGGSVSTLTIQRTQQEDSAVYLCASSLVLAGSGELFFGEGSRLTVL.

In its sample, this clonotype was seen a few times. The chain joins TRBV7-2 to TRBJ2-1; 7 bases align to TRBD2. CDR1 and CDR2 from the germline V gene are SGHTA and FQGNSA. The CDR3 sequence is 14 residues long. V shed 4 bases, J shed 9 bases, and the junction held 9 bases outside the gene matches. The CDR3 protein is CASSSGLVWAEQFF. CDR3 sequence (DNA): TGTGCCAGCAGCTCCGGACTAGTCTGGGCTGAGCAGTTCTTC.

The chain has TRBV12-3 or TRBV12-4 and TRBJ2-7; 9 nucleotides line up with TRBD2. Trimming took 7 bases from V and 4 from J; bases not matched to a gene: 8. The CDR3 loop spans 14 amino acids. CDR3 region: CASTAGGLAYEQYF. In DNA, the CDR3 is TGTGCCAGCACAGCGGGAGGACTTGCGTACGAGCAGTACTTC.

The rearrangement uses TRBV6-5 and TRBJ1-3; 7 bases are shared with TRBD1. The CDR3 loop spans 14 amino acids. Germline trimming cut 6 bases from V and 3 bases from J; bases unmatched to any gene: 5. CDR1 is MNHEY, CDR2 SVGAGI, per germline. The chain's CDR3 is CASRRTGRGNTIYF. The DNA for the CDR3 is TGTGCCAGCAGGCGGACAGGCCGTGGAAACACCATATATTTT.

This clonotype was detected ten times or more. DNA for the CDR3: TGTGCCAGCAGTTCCTTGATTAGCTTAGATACGCAGTATTTT. It codes for CASSSLISLDTQYF. The chain joins TRBV6-5 to TRBJ2-3, with D hard to call. There are 14 residues in the CDR3. Per the germline V gene, CDR1 is MNHEY and CDR2 is SVGAGI. Trimming stripped 4 bases from V and 5 bases from J, with 13 bases between.

CDR3 amino acids: CASSSEYLKYGYTF. The CDR3 bases are TGTGCCAGCAGTTCGGAGTACCTTAAGTATGGCTACACCTTC. This chain links TRBV6-2 or TRBV6-3 with TRBJ1-2; no firm D call. The CDR3 runs 14 residues. V was shortened by 4 bases and J by 5 bases, with 14 bases between the two germline ends. The germline gives CDR1 MNHEY, CDR2 SVGEGT.

This clonotype has only a few counts. V and J are TRBV3-1 and TRBJ2-5; D is uncertain. The CDR3 spans 12 residues. Germline CDR1 LGHDT, CDR2 YNNKEL (reference sequence). V gave up 0 bases and J gave up 10 bases, with 9 bases separating them. The CDR3 loop is CASSQDLSGQYF. CDR3 nucleotide sequence: TGTGCCAGCAGCCAAGATCTTAGTGGCCAGTACTTC.

This clonotype was seen only a few times. The chain links TRBV20-1 to TRBJ2-3, with 9 bases fitting TRBD2. CDR1 is DFQATT and CDR2 is SNEGSKA in the germline V gene (reference sequence). V shed 5 bases and J 2 bases; nucleotides not matched to a gene: 8. The CDR3 is made up of 15 amino acids. The CDR3 DNA is TGCAGTGCTCAGTATAGCGGGAGTCTCACAGATACGCAGTATTTT. Amino acid sequence: CSAQYSGSLTDTQYF.

The chain is built from TRBV12-3 or TRBV12-4 and TRBJ2-3; the match to TRBD2 covers 12 bases. The CDR3 runs to 14 residues. CDR3 in amino acids: CALAGGPSTDTQYF. The CDR3 nucleotides are TGTGCTCTAGCGGGGGGGCCGAGCACAGATACGCAGTATTTT.

This clonotype was picked up a small number of times. The rearrangement links TRBV7-3 to TRBJ2-1; 13 bases line up with TRBD2. The CDR3 is made up of 15 amino acids. Losses at the gene ends were 7 bases for V and 8 bases for J; bases not matched to a gene: 8. Germline CDR1 and CDR2: SGHTA and FQGTGA. The CDR3 region is CASTVGTSGIHEQFF. In nucleotides, the CDR3 is TGTGCCAGCACCGTGGGGACTAGCGGGATCCATGAGCAGTTCTTC.

In its sample, this clonotype was seen a few times. The chain combines TRBV5-6 with TRBJ2-1; no definite D call. V lost 1 base and J lost 8, with 10 bases in between. The CDR3 is made up of 13 amino acids. Germline-derived CDR1 and CDR2 are SGHDT and YYEEEE. CDR3 in DNA: TGTGCCAGCAGCTTGCCGGCTACCGATGAGCAGTTCTTC. It translates to CASSLPATDEQFF.

The J gene is TRBJ2-1, the V gene TRBV20-1; D not resolved. Trimming pared 0 bases from V and 4 bases from J, leaving 10 bases between. This CDR3 region has 14 residues. Germline values: CDR1 DFQATT, CDR2 SNEGSKA (reference sequence). CDR3 residues: CSARDPGNYNEQFF. The CDR3 DNA is TGCAGTGCTAGAGATCCTGGGAATTACAATGAGCAGTTCTTC.

The V and J genes are TRBV27 and TRBJ2-3; D gene unclear. The CDR3 sequence is 15 residues long. Germline-derived CDR1 and CDR2 are MNHEY and SMNVEV (reference sequence). V shed 5 bases and J shed 5 bases, with 17 bases lying between them. The CDR3: CASSPPWAFGDTQYF. The CDR3 DNA is TGTGCCAGCAGTCCACCGTGGGCGTTTGGAGATACGCAGTATTTT.

This rearrangement joins TRBV7-9 to TRBJ1-6, with 11 bases aligning to TRBD1. This CDR3 comprises 14 residues. Germline V gives CDR1 SEHNR, CDR2 FQNEAQ (reference sequence). The CDR3 spells CAAVGQGVYSPLHF. DNA of the CDR3: TGTGCTGCCGTGGGACAGGGGGTCTATTCACCCCTCCACTTT.